Presented here are 2 T cell receptor beta chains from one specimen sequenced in a study of STAT3 mutations in large granular lymphocyte leukemia. Findings and limits, study-wide: Every T-cell large granular lymphocyte leukemia patient had at least one immunodominant TCR beta clonotype.

Their target antigens are unknown. Only in-frame clones appear in the TCRdb table, and some are missing; sequencing was by immunoSEQ multiplex PCR. The sample gives tens of thousands of clones, roughly 93% of which show up once; more than 6% is in the top ten. Sequences were obtained from peripheral blood mononuclear cells. The receptors shown here come from a man in his forties with T-cell large granular lymphocyte leukemia. Some clones in this sample may be carry-over from other donors' samples.

CDR3 loop: CASSLRGGGAHPYGYTF. CDR3 nucleotide sequence: TGTGCCAGCAGCTTAAGAGGCGGGGGGGCGCATCCCTATGGCTACACCTTC. The gene calls are TRBV7-9 and TRBJ1-2; D might be TRBD1 (6 bases). The CDR3 is made up of 17 amino acids. The germline V and J ends were trimmed by 2 bases and 4 bases, with 20 bases remaining between them. The V gene's germline CDR1 is SEHNR and CDR2 FQNEAQ (reference sequence).

The V gene is TRBV7-2, the J gene TRBJ2-3; TRBD2 agrees at 10 bases. Losses at the gene ends were 6 bases for V and 4 bases for J; bases not matched to a gene: 4. The CDR3 is 14 amino acids. Per germline, CDR1 SGHTA and CDR2 FQGNSA. The CDR3 is CASRSGGAADTQYF. The CDR3 DNA reads TGTGCCAGCAGAAGCGGGGGGGCCGCAGATACGCAGTATTTT.